The present entry profiles one TCR beta chain with its context. Its specific antigen is unknown. One base away there is no much larger clone; base qualities are not given. The record originates from a study of shared clonotypes between healthy human individuals (dated by TCRdb to about 2020). Background on the whole study: A few men and two women, aged 18 to 49 years, made up the cohort. For each donor, CD4 naive and CD4 memory were each given three plates, CD8 naive was given two plates, and CD8 memory was given one plate. The study deeply sequenced blood TCR repertoires of five healthy adults to estimate repertoire size and the extent of clonotype sharing between individuals. Libraries were prepared and TCR repertoires were sequenced by different laboratories using diverse techniques, in order to increase sequencing depth and limit assay-specific biases. Each donor's leukapheresis produced roughly between roughly 0.85 and 10 billion PBMCs.

CD8 naive samples consisted of CD45RO-negative cells that were positively selected for CCR7, yielding a CD45RA+CCR7+ population without TemRA cells. Donors were healthy HIV-negative adults with no recently reported acute infections or vaccinations. All donors were Caucasian adults living in Nashville, Tennessee, USA. After blood collection by leukapheresis, PBMCs were isolated using Ficoll-Histopaque density gradient centrifugation and then cryopreserved in the vapor phase of liquid nitrogen. Purity and quantity of every magnetically sorted T cell population were checked by analytical flow cytometry. Genomic DNA was isolated from every sorted fraction and measured by UV absorbance on a Nanodrop 2000c. The CDR3, from cysteine to phenylalanine, totals 18 residues. The entry retains the CDR3 DNA only, 54 bases that are in frame from base 1. CDR1 SEHNR and CDR2 FQNEAQ were looked up in the germline V gene (reference sequence). Germline trimming amounts to 5 bases on V and 5 bases on J, with 19 as the count of junction bases outside the gene matches.

TCR CDR3 regions were amplified from genomic DNA by multiplex PCR using the deep immunoSEQ assay. Extracted genomic DNA from each cell subset was spread evenly across all wells of several immunoSEQ 96-well plates, with each plate serving as a replicate. For sorted subsets, each replicate PCR was loaded with 200 ng genomic DNA, equivalent to approximately 33,000 T cell genomes. Purified libraries were measured with a Qubit 3.0 fluorometer, size-checked on a Bioanalyzer 2100, and measured again with the KAPA Library Quantification kit. Each immunoSEQ 96-well plate was sequenced on its own single-read 150-cycle Illumina NextSeq 550 flow cell. The authors' pipeline ran thus. Because the immunoSEQ output held only junctional sequences and lacked quality scores, the filtering could not match the filtering applied to full-length reads. Sequences were annotated with PyIR, a Python wrapper for IgBLAST v1.9, and V/J genes and CDR3 were assigned using IMGT germline references. Reads were removed for weak V/J assignments (E-value above 1e-6), missing CDR3, stop codons, out-of-frame junctions, or ambiguous translated residues. V3J clonotypes were defined by identical inferred V gene, J gene, and CDR3 amino acid sequence. Percentage overlap between repertoires was calculated by dividing the number of shared unique clonotypes by the size of the smaller repertoire. Richness of each repertoire was evaluated using RTK rarefaction, the Chao1 estimator, and Recon v2.1 estimates of unobserved clonotypes. For all TCRbeta clonotypes obtained by the gDNA method from a handful of donors, generation probabilities were computed with OLGA. TCRdb took over this immuneACCESS table, retaining in-frame rearrangements with V and J assigned. Such tables are incomplete; in checked studies, under half of the missing clones stem from an unresolved V gene, and the remainder is unexplained. V, J and clone size reflect that table, while D and trimming were determined from the DNA. Across this sample there are millions of clones, with just over 90% seen only once. The biggest ten clones account for under 2% of the sample.

General findings and caveats noted by the study authors: Pairwise subsampling led to the expectation that sequencing depth would affect the degree of clonotype sharing among donors. Higher generation probabilities were observed for clonotypes shared by all four sorted-subset donors than for non-shared clonotypes. Across a handful of donors, roughly 5% of naive CD4, 3% to 4% of naive CD8, about 2.3% of memory CD4, and 0.4% of memory CD8 clonotypes were shared. Only blood was sampled, and tissue TCR repertoires likely differ from those in blood. The genetic and exposure-history diversity represented was limited by the small number of donors. Even with the large sequencing depth, rarefaction of the sorted-subset datasets indicated that sequencing was incomplete. Naive subsets generally had larger estimated clonotype richness than memory subsets.

Material: naive CD8+ T cells from PBMCs. The cell subset or site label corresponds to: CD45RA+CCR7+. The receptor was isolated from a man aged 18 to 30 in good health. Some clones in this sample may be carry-over from other donors' samples. The chain links TRBV7-9 with TRBJ2-5; 8 bases in between match TRBD2. Read as DNA, the sequence is TGTGCCAGCAGCCACCCCCCACGGGGAGCGGGAGAGGTGGAGACCCAGTACTTC. Translated, this is CASSHPPRGAGEVETQYF.